One sample yielded the 20 T cell receptor beta chains listed below, sequenced in a study of shared clonotypes between healthy human individuals (dated by TCRdb to about 2020). For the CD8 naive samples, CD45RO-negative cells were positively selected for CCR7, yielding a CD45RA+CCR7+ population from which TemRA cells were excluded. The library came from the immunoSEQ multiplex PCR assay. Not all clones reach the TCRdb copy of this immuneACCESS table, which keeps in-frame sequences only. Checked studies attribute under half of the gap to unresolved V genes and leave the rest unexplained. A total of over 2,000,000 clones appear in this sample, over 85% of them only once. Jointly, the top ten make up around 1.7% of the sample. Sequencing used naive CD8+ T cells from PBMCs. The cell subset or site label on this specimen signifies: CD45RA+CCR7+. Receptors originate from a man aged 18 to 30 in good health. Some clones in this sample may be carry-over from other donors' samples.

This chain joins TRBV10-3 and TRBJ2-5; D is perhaps TRBD1 (5 bases). The CDR3 loop spans 17 amino acids. The germline CDR1 and CDR2 sequences are ENHRY and SYGVKD. With 0 bases removed from V and 2 bases from J, the gap between germline ends came to 16 bases. CDR3 in amino acids: CAISESSQPRGQETQYF. The CDR3 DNA reads as TGTGCCATCAGTGAGTCGTCGCAGCCAAGGGGTCAAGAGACCCAGTACTTC.

This chain joins TRBV10-3 and TRBJ2-6, with a weak D call TRBD1 (6 bases). From germline, CDR1 is ENHRY and CDR2 SYGVKD. This CDR3 is built from 16 residues. Trimming stripped 10 bases from V and 0 bases from J, with 16 bases between. The CDR3 DNA sequence: TGTGCCACTTGGACAGCGGAGGCCTCTGGGGCCAACGTCCTGACTTTC. Translation: CATWTAEASGANVLTF.

The rearrangement joins TRBV11-1 to TRBJ2-7, with D possibly matching TRBD2 (5 bases). The CDR3 has 14 residues. Per germline, CDR1 SGHAT and CDR2 FQDESV (reference sequence). V was clipped by 5 bases and J by 1 base, with 12 bases between them. The CDR3 DNA follows: TGTGCCAGCAGCGTGACTACACGATCCTACGAGCAGTACTTC. It translates to CASSVTTRSYEQYF.

V gene TRBV5-1 combines with J gene TRBJ2-1, with 9 bases matching TRBD2. Germline values: CDR1 SGHRS, CDR2 YFSETQ. Trimming took 1 base from V and 9 from J; bases not matched to a gene: 8. This CDR3 comprises 15 residues. The CDR3 DNA follows: TGCGCCAGCAGCTTGTATAGCGGGAGTTTCGCTGAGCAGTTCTTC. Translating it yields CASSLYSGSFAEQFF.

J is TRBJ1-5 and V is TRBV28, with a possible D match to TRBD1 (6 bases). This CDR3 is 17 amino acids long. Germline V CDR1 and CDR2: MDHEN, SYDVKM. Between the trimmed V and J ends, which lost 6 bases and 0 bases, there was a span of 18 bases. CDR3 sequence (DNA): TGTGCCAGCAGCCCAATCGACAGGAGGTATAGCAATCAGCCCCAGCATTTT. Its translation is CASSPIDRRYSNQPQHF.

The CDR3 region has the DNA TGCGCCAGCAGATTGACAGTGGGCACCGGGGAGCTGTTTTTT. Translated: CASRLTVGTGELFF. The V and J genes are TRBV4-1 and TRBJ2-2, with D possibly being TRBD1 (5 bases). V gave up 6 bases and J gave up 4 bases, with 12 bases separating them. Per the germline V gene, CDR1 is MGHRA and CDR2 is YSYEKL. The CDR3 is made up of 14 amino acids.

This chain uses TRBV10-1 with TRBJ2-1, with D perhaps matching TRBD1 (5 bases). Germline V gene sequence: CDR1 WNHNN, CDR2 SYGVQD (reference sequence). The CDR3 is 15 amino acids. V was cut by 2 bases and J by 3 bases, with 11 bases left in between. The chain's CDR3 is CASSERGKNYNEQFF. The CDR3 DNA reads as TGCGCCAGCAGTGAGAGGGGCAAAAACTACAATGAGCAGTTCTTC.

The J gene is TRBJ1-2, the V gene TRBV5-8; tentative D call: TRBD1 (5 bases). CDR3 length: 14 residues. CDR1 is SGHTS and CDR2 is YDEGEE in the germline V gene. Deletions cut 1 base from V and 0 bases from J, with 7 bases between. CDR3 region: CASSLYRTNYGYTF. The CDR3 DNA is TGTGCCAGCAGCTTGTACAGGACTAACTATGGCTACACCTTC. The full variable domain, rest sourced from reference TRBV5-8 and TRBJ1-2, is EAGVTQSPTHLIKTRGQQATLRCSPISGHTSVYWYQQALGLGLQFLLWYDEGEERNRGNFPPRFSGRQFPNYSSELNVNALELEDSALYLCASSLYRTNYGYTFGSGTRLTVV.

The chain combines TRBV7-6 with TRBJ2-3; 7 bases match TRBD2. The V gene's germline CDR1 is SGHVS and CDR2 FNYEAQ. With V trimmed by 1 base and J by 2 bases, 3 bases remained unmatched. The CDR3 is 15 amino acids. The CDR3 nucleotides are TGTGCCAGCAGCTTAGAGGCGGGAGTCACAGATACGCAGTATTTT. Encoded protein: CASSLEAGVTDTQYF. Based on the CDR3 plus reference TRBV7-6 and TRBJ2-3, the full variable domain is GAGVSQSPRYKVTKRGQDVALRCDPISGHVSLYWYRQALGQGPEFLTYFNYEAQQDKSGLPNDRFSAERPEGSISTLTIQRTEQRDSAMYRCASSLEAGVTDTQYFGPGTRLTVL.

V usage is TRBV1 and J usage is TRBJ2-1; whether TRBD2, the table's D call, matches the DNA was not checked. TRBV1 is tagged as a pseudogene. There are 18 residues in the CDR3. Here the CDR3 reads CTSSQDSKRESNFNEQFF. Written as DNA, the CDR3 is TGCACCAGCAGCCAAGACTCGAAACGGGAGAGTAATTTTAATGAGCAGTTCTTC.

This chain joins TRBV27 and TRBJ1-5; D perhaps matches TRBD1 (5 bases). V lost 0 bases, J lost 3 bases, and 12 bases lay in between. Germline CDR1 and CDR2: MNHEY and SMNVEV (reference sequence). The CDR3 is 16 amino acids. Here the CDR3 reads CASSLSPDNLNQPQHF. The DNA of the CDR3 is TGTGCCAGCAGTTTATCCCCGGACAACCTCAATCAGCCCCAGCATTTT.

The chain is built from TRBV11-2 and TRBJ2-1; the match to TRBD2 covers 12 bases. The CDR3 spans 16 residues. V was clipped by 6 bases and J by 8 bases; unmatched bases: 11. Germline lookup yields CDR1 SGHAT and CDR2 FQNNGV. The CDR3: CASRDRLAGEADEQFF. CDR3 DNA: TGTGCCAGCAGGGACCGACTAGCGGGAGAGGCAGATGAGCAGTTCTTC.

This clone was detected only once. This CDR3 reads CASSLLFLTDTQYF. The CDR3 bases are TGTGCCAGCAGTTTATTGTTCCTCACAGATACGCAGTATTTT. The chain has TRBV27 and TRBJ2-3; D not resolved. V shed 1 base and J shed 2 bases, with 7 bases lying between them. Germline V lookup: CDR1 MNHEY, CDR2 SMNVEV (reference sequence). The CDR3 is 14 residues long.

This chain uses TRBV28 with TRBJ2-1; 9 bases line up with TRBD2. The CDR3 sequence is 15 residues long. V lost 6 bases to trimming and J lost 6 bases; unmatched junction nucleotides: 9. CDR1 MDHEN and CDR2 SYDVKM come from the germline V gene. CDR3 nucleotide sequence: TGTGCCAGCAGAAATCCGGGACTAGCTTCCAATGAGCAGTTCTTC. Residues: CASRNPGLASNEQFF.

V gene TRBV27 combines with J gene TRBJ1-1, with TRBD1 matching 8 bases. V gave up 0 bases and J gave up 4 bases; unmatched junction bases: 4. This CDR3 is built from 15 residues. CDR1 is MNHEY and CDR2 is SMNVEV in the germline V gene (reference sequence). CDR3 nucleotide sequence: TGTGCCAGCAGTTTATCATCCACAGGGGGCACTGAAGCTTTCTTT. Its protein product is CASSLSSTGGTEAFF.

This clone occurred a few times. The rearrangement links TRBV14 to TRBJ2-2; D unclear. Trimming took off 4 bases at V and 4 bases at J, with 16 bases between the two ends. This CDR3 has 16 residues. Germline CDR1 is SGHDN and CDR2 is FVKESK. CDR3 amino acids: CASSPRLGFVTGELFF. In nucleotides, the CDR3 is TGTGCCAGCAGCCCCCGGTTGGGATTCGTCACCGGGGAGCTGTTTTTT.

The V and J genes are TRBV21-1 and TRBJ1-2. TRBV21-1 is deemed a pseudogene. This CDR3 contains 14 residues. The CDR3 region is CASSKVQRLGGYTF. In DNA form, the CDR3 reads TGTGCCAGCAGCAAAGTGCAGCGTTTAGGCGGCTACACCTTC.

The gene calls are TRBV27 and TRBJ2-5; unclear D gene. The V and J ends lost 4 bases and 5 bases respectively, with 11 bases between them. The germline V gene has CDR1 MNHEY and CDR2 SMNVEV (reference sequence). The CDR3 runs to 13 residues. Here the CDR3 reads CASSSYPQETQYF. The CDR3 bases are TGTGCCAGCAGTTCCTATCCCCAGGAGACCCAGTACTTC.

This chain uses TRBV14 with TRBJ1-2; D gene unclear. Germline assignment: CDR1 SGHDN and CDR2 FVKESK. The CDR3 totals 14 residues. V shed 1 base and J shed 2 bases, with 8 bases lying between them. This CDR3 is CASSQGSWNYGYTF. DNA of the CDR3: TGTGCCAGCAGCCAAGGAAGCTGGAACTATGGCTACACCTTC.

The chain employs TRBV7-8 and TRBJ2-7; no firm D call. From germline, CDR1 is SGHVS and CDR2 FQNEAQ. Deletions cut 5 bases from V and 3 bases from J, with 20 bases between. The CDR3 sequence is 16 residues long. The DNA of the CDR3 is TGTGCCAGCAGCCATCATCGACCTCCCGCCGACTACGAGCAGTACTTC. Its translation: CASSHHRPPADYEQYF.